This T cell receptor beta chain stems from a study of blood T cell repertoires in COVID-19. At the level of the study: Both acute and convalescent COVID-19 samples were obtained from the United States, Italy and Spain. T cells, B-cell-depleted T cells, or PBMCs supplied cDNA or gDNA.

In the original workflow: Nucleated cell number was recorded as an estimate derived from reference gene primer amplification. Generated by immunoSEQ multiplex PCR, the TCRdb table keeps only in-frame clones and is missing some. That table supplies the V and J calls and clone size; D and trimming were determined from the DNA. The sample contains 150,000 to 200,000 clones, 83% of which appear only once. One Seattle source followed patients from active infection through their disease course. The germline V gene encodes CDR1 LGHNA and CDR2 YNFKEQ. V trimming: 5 bases; J trimming: 9 bases; junction bases outside the gene matches: 8. The CDR3 spans 16 residues.

The chain joins TRBV4-2 to TRBJ2-4; 15 nucleotides align to TRBD2. The TCR sequence derives from a woman between 65 and 79 years old with COVID-19, enrolled during active disease. The source material was peripheral blood. The CDR3 is CASSRGTSGRLGIQYF. CDR3 sequence (DNA): TGTGCCAGCAGCAGGGGGACTAGCGGGAGGCTTGGCATTCAGTACTTC.